The 21 T cell receptor beta chains in this list originate from one sample, sequenced in a study of T-cell reconstitution after alpha-beta-depleted transplantation in children. For TCRbeta, the library was prepared with unique molecular identifiers. TCRdb itself ran the PCR reads through MiXCR, one entry per CDR3 protein. The table lists about 230,000 distinct CDR3 sequences, approximately 10% of them singletons, with over 25% in the top ten. The sequences come from PBMCs, collected before TCRalphabeta/CD19-depleted stem cell transplant. Receptor source: a child less than two years old with acute myeloid leukemia, due to receive a stem cell transplant.

V usage is TRBV19 and J usage is TRBJ2-2; D call uncertain. Germline CDR1 LNHDA, CDR2 SQIVND (reference sequence). This CDR3 contains 14 residues. The V end lost 3 bases, the J end lost 5 bases, and 10 bases lay between the germline ends. The CDR3 nucleotides read TGTGCCAGTAGTATTCGCAGCCATACCGGGGAGCTGTTTTTT. Its translation is CASSIRSHTGELFF.

This clonotype was recorded at least ten times. The rearrangement joins TRBV7-6 to TRBJ1-1; TRBD1 matches 7 bases. The CDR3 is 16 residues long. Losses at the gene ends were 1 base for V and 4 bases for J; bases not matched to a gene: 9. From germline, CDR1 is SGHVS and CDR2 FNYEAQ. The CDR3 is CASSLGQGVEATEAFF. DNA of the CDR3: TGTGCCAGCAGCTTAGGACAGGGCGTGGAGGCCACTGAAGCTTTCTTT.

This clonotype was recorded only once. J is TRBJ1-5 and V is TRBV29-1; D unclear. Germline CDR1 SQVTM, CDR2 ANQGSEA. The germline V and J ends were trimmed by 6 bases and 4 bases, with 22 bases remaining between them. The length of the CDR3 is 16 residues. The CDR3 bases are TGCAGCGTCGGGGATCACTCGGACGGGCAGAATCAGCCCCAGCATTTT. Its translation is CSVGDHSDGQNQPQHF. Filled out from reference TRBV29-1 and TRBJ1-5, the complete variable domain reads SAVISQKPSRDICQRGTSLTIQCQVDSQVTMMFWYRQQPGQSLTLIATANQGSEATYESGFVIDKFPISRPNLTFSTLTVSNMSPEDSSIYLCSVGDHSDGQNQPQHFGDGTRLSIL.

This clonotype showed up many times. The chain recombines TRBV5-1 with TRBJ1-2; D is uncertain. V shed 5 bases and J shed 4 bases, with 9 bases lying between them. In germline, CDR1 is SGHRS, CDR2 YFSETQ. This CDR3 comprises 12 residues. CDR3 sequence reads: CASRESIYGYTF. The CDR3 bases are TGCGCCAGCAGGGAAAGCATCTATGGCTACACCTTC.

This clonotype was recorded many times. V usage is TRBV7-9 and J usage is TRBJ1-1; TRBD1 might be the D (6 bases). The CDR3 runs to 13 residues. Germline CDR1 and CDR2: SEHNR and FQNEAQ (reference sequence). Trimming stripped 5 bases from V and 8 bases from J, with 15 bases between. CDR3 protein: CASSRTGTKEAFF. Written as DNA, the CDR3 is TGTGCCAGCAGCCGTACCGGGACAAAGGAAGCTTTCTTT.

This clonotype was counted ten times or more. The chain uses TRBV2 and TRBJ1-2, with TRBD1 matching over 7 bases. The CDR3 contains 14 residues. The germline CDR1 and CDR2 sequences are SNHLY and FYNNEI. V dropped 2 bases and J dropped 4; count of bases not matched to a gene: 4. CDR3 nucleotide sequence: TGTGCCAGCAGTGAAACAGGGGCACCCTATGGCTACACCTTC. Its protein is CASSETGAPYGYTF. Based on the CDR3 plus reference TRBV2 and TRBJ1-2, the full variable domain is EPEVTQTPSHQVTQMGQEVILRCVPISNHLYFYWYRQILGQKVEFLVSFYNNEISEKSEIFDDQFSVERPDGSNFTLKIRSTKLEDSAMYFCASSETGAPYGYTFGSGTRLTVV.

This clonotype was observed many times. This chain joins TRBV28 and TRBJ2-7; a weak D match, TRBD1 (6 bases). CDR1 is MDHEN and CDR2 is SYDVKM in the germline V gene. The V end lost 7 bases, the J end lost 1 base, and 17 bases lay between the germline ends. This CDR3 has 15 amino acids. The CDR3 sequence is CASTATGLDSYEQYF. The CDR3 coding sequence is TGTGCCAGCACCGCCACAGGGCTGGATTCCTACGAGCAGTACTTC.

This clonotype showed up many times. This chain uses TRBV7-8 with TRBJ2-1, with D hard to call. V dropped 5 bases and J dropped 1 base, with 9 bases sitting between them. The length of the CDR3 is 14 residues. Germline V gene data show CDR1 as SGHVS and CDR2 as FQNEAQ. The CDR3 protein is CASSPDGSYNEQFF. As DNA, the CDR3 is TGTGCCAGCAGCCCCGACGGATCCTACAATGAGCAGTTCTTC.

This clonotype was observed a few times. The junction differs from germline at one of its ends, possibly a read error. V gene TRBV7-2 combines with J gene TRBJ2-3; TRBD2 agrees at 8 bases. Germline CDR1 and CDR2: SGHTA and FQGNSA. The CDR3 is 14 amino acids. The CDR3 nucleotides are TGTGCCAGCAGCTTAGTCACCGGGACTAGGGGGATCGACTTT. This encodes CASSLVTGTRGIDF.

This clonotype was seen at least ten times. This rearrangement joins TRBV9 to TRBJ2-7; D unresolved. V was cut by 0 bases and J by 4 bases, with 8 bases left in between. The CDR3 is 13 residues long. Germline CDR1 and CDR2: SGDLS and YYNGEE. The CDR3 region is CASSVGVGYEQYF. CDR3 coding DNA: TGTGCCAGCAGCGTAGGAGTAGGTTACGAGCAGTACTTC.

On this clonotype: This may come from a read error, since a much larger clone is one base off. The rearrangement uses TRBV2 and TRBJ2-2; D possibly corresponds to TRBD2 (6 bases). The CDR3 length is 14 residues. V lost 8 bases to trimming and J lost 5 bases, with 15 bases between them. Germline V lookup: CDR1 SNHLY, CDR2 FYNNEI. CDR3 DNA sequence: TGTGCCAGCGGGCCAGCGGGCGCTACCGGGGAGCTGTTTTTT. Its protein is CASGPAGATGELFF. The full variable domain, completed using reference TRBV2 and TRBJ2-2, is EPEVTQTPSHQVTQMGQEVILRCVPISNHLYFYWYRQILGQKVEFLVSFYNNEISEKSEIFDDQFSVERPDGSNFTLKIRSTKLEDSAMYFCASGPAGATGELFFGEGSRLTVL.

This clonotype was counted ten times or more. The gene calls are TRBV9 and TRBJ2-1, with 11 bases identical to TRBD2. From germline, CDR1 is SGDLS and CDR2 YYNGEE. The ends lost 0 bases at V and 0 bases at J; junction bases unmatched: 8. This CDR3 is built from 19 residues. The CDR3 reads CASSVGLAGGSRSYNEQFF. CDR3 DNA sequence: TGTGCCAGCAGCGTAGGGCTAGCGGGAGGATCCCGCTCCTACAATGAGCAGTTCTTC.

Regarding this clonotype: A much larger clonotype is one base distant, so this may be a read error. The genes are TRBV5-1 and TRBJ2-1; 9 bases are shared with TRBD2. The CDR3 runs 11 residues. Losses at the gene ends were 4 bases for V and 15 bases for J; bases not matched to a gene: 5. Germline CDR1 and CDR2: SGHRS and YFSETQ. The CDR3, as DNA: TGCGCCAGCAGCCGTAGCGGGAGTGGGTTCTTC. Translated: CASSRSGSGFF.

Notes on this clonotype: A read error may be the cause here, since a much bigger clone is one base away. The chain carries TRBV20-1 and TRBJ2-7; tentative D call: TRBD2 (5 bases). This CDR3 has 15 amino acids. Per germline, CDR1 DFQATT and CDR2 SNEGSKA (reference sequence). The CDR3 nucleotides read TGCAGTGCTAGAGATCGGATAGGGAGTTCCTACGGGCAGTACTTC. Protein sequence: CSARDRIGSSYGQYF.

Ten or more counts support this clonotype. The V gene is TRBV7-3, the J gene TRBJ2-3; perhaps TRBD2 as D (6 bases). The CDR3 has 17 amino acids. CDR1 is SGHTA, CDR2 FQGTGA, per germline. Trimming took 2 bases from V and 4 from J, leaving 19 bases between them. CDR3 sequence: CASSLRAGGASADTQYF. The CDR3 region has the DNA TGTGCCAGCAGCTTACGGGCTGGCGGGGCAAGTGCAGATACGCAGTATTTT.

This clonotype came up a few times. V gene TRBV5-6 combines with J gene TRBJ1-1, with unresolved D. Trimming removed 4 bases from V and 5 bases from J, with 24 bases in between. The CDR3 covers 17 residues. CDR1 is SGHDT, CDR2 YYEEEE, per germline. CDR3 DNA sequence: TGTGCCAGCAGCCCCGAAGGACCGGCGGCCACACGGACTGAAGCTTTCTTT. Amino acids: CASSPEGPAATRTEAFF.

This clonotype was detected only a few times. The chain joins TRBV2 to TRBJ2-1; D remains unclear. This CDR3 is built from 10 residues. The V gene lost 7 bases and the J gene lost 5 bases, with 3 bases spanning the gap. The V gene's germline CDR1 is SNHLY and CDR2 FYNNEI. The CDR3 reads CASINNEQFF. CDR3 nucleotides: TGTGCCAGCATAAACAATGAGCAGTTCTTC.

J is TRBJ2-1 and V is TRBV27; TRBD2 agrees at 8 bases. Germline loops: CDR1 MNHEY, CDR2 SMNVEV (reference sequence). V was clipped by 1 base and J by 5 bases; unmatched bases: 13. The CDR3 sequence is 18 residues long. The DNA for the CDR3 is TGTGCCAGCAGTTTATTGAACGACCCGGGGGGGCCGAACAATGAGCAGTTCTTC. Translating it yields CASSLLNDPGGPNNEQFF.

This clonotype was seen repeatedly, ten times or more. The chain carries TRBV29-1 and TRBJ2-5, with 8 bases that match TRBD1. This CDR3 has 14 amino acids. CDR1 and CDR2 (germline): SQVTM, ANQGSEA. The junction had 6 bases not matched to a gene; V was cut back by 4 bases and J by 2 bases. CDR3 protein: CSVVPGQAQETQYF. The CDR3 DNA is TGCAGCGTTGTTCCGGGACAGGCTCAAGAGACCCAGTACTTC. Variable domain in full (rest from reference TRBV29-1 and TRBJ2-5): SAVISQKPSRDICQRGTSLTIQCQVDSQVTMMFWYRQQPGQSLTLIATANQGSEATYESGFVIDKFPISRPNLTFSTLTVSNMSPEDSSIYLCSVVPGQAQETQYFGPGTRLLVL.

This clonotype occurred many times. The chain employs TRBV4-1 and TRBJ2-5; D might be TRBD2 (7 bases). Trimming took 0 bases from V and 5 from J, leaving 28 bases between them. Germline V gene lookup returns CDR1 MGHRA and CDR2 YSYEKL. The CDR3 consists of 20 residues. The DNA of the CDR3 is TGCGCCAGCAGCCAAGAACCCCCCTTAGTTATGGGGGCTAGCGGCGAGACCCAGTACTTC. Its protein product is CASSQEPPLVMGASGETQYF.

This clonotype showed up many times. J is TRBJ2-5 and V is TRBV12-3 or TRBV12-4, with 11 bases identical to TRBD2. The trim removed 3 bases at V and 3 bases at J, leaving 0 bases unmatched. The CDR3 covers 14 residues. The CDR3 DNA sequence: TGTGCCAGCAGTTTTAGCGGGAGGGAAGAGACCCAGTACTTC. Protein: CASSFSGREETQYF.